These 3 T cell receptor beta chains were all obtained from the same sample, sequenced in a study of T cell responses to AZD1222 COVID-19 vaccine. Sequenced by immunoSEQ multiplex PCR; TCRdb stores in-frame clones only, minus some. The sample lists over 70,000 clones, around 85% seen once, with roughly 21% in the top ten. Material: peripheral blood, obtained on day 0 of AZD1222 vaccination. The receptors here all came from an adult in good health.

The gene calls are TRBV5-4 and TRBJ2-1; D is unresolved. CDR1 and CDR2 from the germline V gene are SGHNT and YYREEE (reference sequence). Trimming removed 4 bases at V and 2 bases at J, with 4 bases between. The CDR3 is made up of 12 amino acids. The CDR3 is CASSPTYNEQFF. In nucleotides, the CDR3 is TGTGCCAGCAGCCCCACCTACAATGAGCAGTTCTTC.

The V gene is TRBV7-2, the J gene TRBJ2-1; TRBD2 aligns across 9 bases. The CDR3 consists of 15 residues. With 5 bases clipped from V and 4 bases from J, the junction kept 6 bases outside the gene matches. Germline values: CDR1 SGHTA, CDR2 FQGNSA. The chain's CDR3 is CASSITSGPYNEQFF. CDR3 bases: TGTGCCAGCAGCATAACTAGCGGGCCTTACAATGAGCAGTTCTTC.

Here the CDR3 reads CASSPRTGDYGYTF. The CDR3 DNA reads TGTGCCAGCAGCCCCAGGACAGGGGATTATGGCTACACCTTC. The chain joins TRBV6-5 to TRBJ1-2; 9 nucleotides match TRBD1. The CDR3 runs to 14 residues. Trimming at V came to 6 bases and at J to 5 bases, leaving 7 bases not matched to a gene. CDR1 is MNHEY and CDR2 is SVGAGI in the germline V gene.